Only one count was recorded for the clone carrying this T cell receptor beta chain. These data come from a study of cytomegalovirus exposure and HLA in healthy donors. The PCR ran on 60 Vbeta and 13 Jbeta primers. The table came from immunoSEQ multiplex PCR; TCRdb's copy has only in-frame clones and leaves some out. This sample has 150,000 to 200,000 clones, with 85% found just once. This TCR derives from a man younger than 30 in good health and CMV-seropositive. The specimen sequenced was PBMCs.

The CDR3, as DNA: TGTGCCATCAGTGACCCCCGACAGGGAGGCGAAAAACTGTTTTTT. This gives the protein CAISDPRQGGEKLFF. The rearrangement links TRBV10-3 to TRBJ1-4; TRBD1 matches at 7 bases. The CDR3 loop spans 15 amino acids. Trimming removed 3 bases from V and 8 bases from J; junction bases left unmatched: 9. Germline CDR1 reads ENHRY; CDR2 reads SYGVKD.